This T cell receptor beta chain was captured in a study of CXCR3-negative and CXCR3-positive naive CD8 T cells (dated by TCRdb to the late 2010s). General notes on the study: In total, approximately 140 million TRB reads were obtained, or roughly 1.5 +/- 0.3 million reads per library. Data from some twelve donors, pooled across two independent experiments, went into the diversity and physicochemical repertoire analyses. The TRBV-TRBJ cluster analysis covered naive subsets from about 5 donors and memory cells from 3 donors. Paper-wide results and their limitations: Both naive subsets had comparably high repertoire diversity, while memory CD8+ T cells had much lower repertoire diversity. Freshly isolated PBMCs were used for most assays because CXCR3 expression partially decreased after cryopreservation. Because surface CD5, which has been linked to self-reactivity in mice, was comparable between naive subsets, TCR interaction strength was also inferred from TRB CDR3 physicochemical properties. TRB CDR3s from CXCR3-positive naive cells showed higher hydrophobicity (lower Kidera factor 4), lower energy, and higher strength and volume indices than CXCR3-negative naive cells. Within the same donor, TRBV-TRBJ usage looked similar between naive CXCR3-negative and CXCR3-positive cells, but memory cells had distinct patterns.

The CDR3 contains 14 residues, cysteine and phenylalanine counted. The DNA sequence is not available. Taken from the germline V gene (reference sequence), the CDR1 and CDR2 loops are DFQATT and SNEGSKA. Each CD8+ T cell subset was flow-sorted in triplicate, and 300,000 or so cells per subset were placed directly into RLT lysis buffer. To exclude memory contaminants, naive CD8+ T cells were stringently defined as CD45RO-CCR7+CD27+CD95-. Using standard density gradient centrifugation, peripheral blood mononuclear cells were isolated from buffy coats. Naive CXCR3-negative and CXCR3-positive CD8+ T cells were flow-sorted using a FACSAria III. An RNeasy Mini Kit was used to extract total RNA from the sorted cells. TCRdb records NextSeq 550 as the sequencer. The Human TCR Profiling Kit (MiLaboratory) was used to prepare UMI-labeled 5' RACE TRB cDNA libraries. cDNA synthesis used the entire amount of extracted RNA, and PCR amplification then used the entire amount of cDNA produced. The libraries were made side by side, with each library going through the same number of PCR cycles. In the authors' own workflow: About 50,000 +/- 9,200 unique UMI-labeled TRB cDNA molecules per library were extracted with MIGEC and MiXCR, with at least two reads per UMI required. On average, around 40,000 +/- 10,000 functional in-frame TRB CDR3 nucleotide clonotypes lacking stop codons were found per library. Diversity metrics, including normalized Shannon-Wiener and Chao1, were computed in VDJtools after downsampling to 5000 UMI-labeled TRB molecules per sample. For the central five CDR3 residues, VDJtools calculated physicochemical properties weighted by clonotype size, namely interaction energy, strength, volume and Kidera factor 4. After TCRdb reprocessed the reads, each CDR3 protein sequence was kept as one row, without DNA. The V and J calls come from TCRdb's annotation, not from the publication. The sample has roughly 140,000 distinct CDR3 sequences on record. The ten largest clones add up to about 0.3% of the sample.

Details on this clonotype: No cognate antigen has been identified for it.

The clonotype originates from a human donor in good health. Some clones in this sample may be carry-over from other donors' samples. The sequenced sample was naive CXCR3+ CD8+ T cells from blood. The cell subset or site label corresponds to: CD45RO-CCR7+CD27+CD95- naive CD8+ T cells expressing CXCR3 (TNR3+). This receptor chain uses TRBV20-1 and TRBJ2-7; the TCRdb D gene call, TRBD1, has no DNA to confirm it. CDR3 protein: CSARDRDRSYEQYF.